This entry is about one TCR beta chain. Its specificity is not known. This table comes from immunoSEQ multiplex PCR, and its TCRdb copy is limited to in-frame clones, with some not included. The sample comprises some 70,000 clones, 85% to 90% of which are singletons, and approximately 0.39% rests with the top ten. Unstimulated Tregs (CD4+CD25+CD127-) and CD4+CD25- non-Tregs were sorted from PBMCs. This entry belongs to a study of Tregs in tolerant kidney transplant recipients. At the level of the study: Recipients received nonmyeloablative bone marrow transplants from related graft donors, with transient mixed chimerism. The study, taken as a whole, reports: Activated donor B cell expansion appeared to reveal the most relevant donor-specific TCRbeta repertoire. Validation in larger populations is needed because few patients were studied.

Trimming took off 3 bases at V and 0 bases at J, with 17 bases between the two ends. The CDR3 sequence is 17 residues long. Germline CDR1 is MNHEY and CDR2 is SMNVEV (reference sequence). The specimen was CD4+ T cells from blood, collected before the transplant. The chain couples TRBV27 to TRBJ1-2; a weak D match, TRBD1 (6 bases). The clonotype originates from a human donor who received a combined kidney and bone marrow transplant. The CDR3 nucleotides are TGTGCCAGCAGTTTGTTCTCCACAGGGATACCTAACTATGGCTACACCTTC. It translates to CASSLFSTGIPNYGYTF.